Presented here are 6 T cell receptor beta chains from one specimen sequenced in a study of blood T cell repertoires in COVID-19. Some clones are missing from TCRdb's copy, which holds only in-frame ones; the method was immunoSEQ multiplex PCR. The data hold 270,000 or so clones, with around 82% observed a single time. Sequencing was done on a sample of peripheral blood. Receptors originate from a human donor in a cohort sampled during active COVID-19.

The CDR3 sequence is CASSDSGWQLNTEAFF. The CDR3 DNA reads TGTGCCAGCAGTGATAGCGGTTGGCAGTTGAACACTGAAGCTTTCTTT. The chain links TRBV6-1 to TRBJ1-1; D is undetermined. CDR1 is MNHNS, CDR2 SASEGT, per germline. The ends were cut back, 3 bases at V and 0 bases at J, with 14 bases in the middle. The CDR3 totals 16 residues.

The chain employs TRBV19 and TRBJ2-3, with 7 bases aligning to TRBD1. V lost 2 bases, J lost 2 bases, and 4 bases stayed unmatched. CDR3 length: 15 residues. CDR1 is LNHDA, CDR2 SQIVND, per germline (reference sequence). The CDR3 nucleotides are TGTGCCAGTAGTATAACAGGGGCAACCACAGATACGCAGTATTTT. Its protein product is CASSITGATTDTQYF.

As DNA, the CDR3 is TGTGCCAGCAGCTTACTGAGGGACAGGGGATCGTTCACTGAAGCTTTCTTT. Protein: CASSLLRDRGSFTEAFF. The rearrangement joins TRBV13 to TRBJ1-1; 10 bases line up with TRBD1. CDR1 is PRHDT, CDR2 FYEKMQ, per germline (reference sequence). The trim removed 2 bases at V and 4 bases at J, leaving 10 bases unmatched. The CDR3 is 17 residues long.

The chain links TRBV5-5 to TRBJ2-3, with D tentatively TRBD2 (6 bases). The CDR3 extends over 14 amino acids. From germline, CDR1 is SGHKS and CDR2 YYEKEE (reference sequence). Between the trimmed V and J ends, which lost 5 bases and 2 bases, there was a span of 12 bases. The CDR3 sequence is CASSWAGTTDTQYF. In DNA form, the CDR3 reads TGTGCCAGCAGTTGGGCGGGGACCACAGATACGCAGTATTTT.

This clone was observed a single time. V is TRBV19 and J is TRBJ2-1; 8 nucleotides match TRBD2. Germline CDR1 reads LNHDA; CDR2 reads SQIVND (reference sequence). The CDR3 runs 16 residues. Unmatched junction bases numbered 15, after V lost 6 bases and J lost 8 bases. The CDR3 spells CASSYRGGGRKDEQFF. The CDR3 DNA is TGTGCCAGTAGCTATCGAGGTGGCGGGAGGAAGGATGAGCAGTTCTTC.

CDR3 loop: CASSSTGRGNYYEQYF. In DNA, the CDR3 is TGTGCCAGTAGTTCGACAGGACGGGGTAACTACTACGAGCAGTACTTC. This chain joins TRBV19 and TRBJ2-7; a weak D match, TRBD1 (6 bases). The CDR3 covers 16 residues. Germline CDR1 is LNHDA and CDR2 is SQIVND (reference sequence). Trimming removed 5 bases from V and 3 bases from J, with 20 bases in between.